This T cell receptor beta chain is from a study of blood T cells in healthy people across ages. The second PCR ran about 7 to 12 cycles with a sample-barcoded 5' primer and J-beta primers. TCRdb passed the 5' RACE reads through MiXCR, listing each CDR3 protein once. Counted here are approximately 810,000 distinct CDR3 sequences, 25% to 30% occurring once; the ten biggest clones make up roughly a sixth. The ends were cut back, 4 bases at V and 5 bases at J, with 17 bases in the middle. The CDR3 length is 15 residues. Germline assignment: CDR1 ENHRY and CDR2 SYGVKD. The V gene is TRBV10-3, the J gene TRBJ1-2; unclear D gene. The origin of this receptor is a woman of 80 years or more in good health. The sequencing input was blood. CDR3 nucleotide sequence: TGTGCCATCAGTGGGCCCCCGAAGGGCGGATATGGCTACACCTTC. Protein product: CAISGPPKGGYGYTF.